This is a list of T cell receptor beta chains from one sample in a study of T cell responses to AZD1222 COVID-19 vaccine. Produced via immunoSEQ multiplex PCR; TCRdb's table is partial and in-frame only. The sample lists 150,000 to 200,000 clones, about 90% occurring once. Sequencing used peripheral blood, obtained on day 0 of AZD1222 vaccination. These receptors all come from an adult in good health. The conserved cysteine and the conserved F or W are not part of the CDR3 here. D genes are given only for firm matches. The size of a clone is reported for some rows only, either as once, few or many, or as a class for expanded clones.

v_gene: TRBV9
abundance: NA
d_gene: NA
j_gene: TRBJ1-5
CDR3aa: ASSVGAGDSNQPQH

v_gene: TRBV28
abundance: NA
d_gene: TRBD1
j_gene: TRBJ2-1
CDR3aa: ASSGQGRSYNEQF

v_gene: TRBV7-9
abundance: NA
d_gene: NA
j_gene: TRBJ1-4
CDR3aa: ASSLGWQGGLF

v_gene: TRBV15
abundance: NA
d_gene: NA
j_gene: TRBJ1-4
CDR3aa: ATSREKGLTNEKLF

v_gene: TRBV20-1
abundance: NA
d_gene: NA
j_gene: TRBJ2-1
CDR3aa: SARDKRGQF

v_gene: TRBV7-3
abundance: once
d_gene: NA
j_gene: TRBJ2-1
CDR3aa: ASSKGLNNEQF

v_gene: TRBV11-2
abundance: NA
d_gene: TRBD2
j_gene: TRBJ2-4
CDR3aa: ASSYRPGLGGENIQY

v_gene: TRBV15
abundance: once
d_gene: TRBD1
j_gene: TRBJ2-2
CDR3aa: ATSDRGSNTGELF

v_gene: TRBV4-1
abundance: NA
d_gene: TRBD1
j_gene: TRBJ1-1
CDR3aa: ASSQEGTGGWYTEAF

v_gene: TRBV28
abundance: NA
d_gene: NA
j_gene: TRBJ1-1
CDR3aa: ASSFRWTEAF

v_gene: TRBV7-9
abundance: NA
d_gene: NA
j_gene: TRBJ1-2
CDR3aa: ASSLGDSPRYGYT

v_gene: TRBV7-9
abundance: NA
d_gene: TRBD2
j_gene: TRBJ2-1
CDR3aa: ASSSGLAGEGYNEQF

v_gene: TRBV4-3
abundance: once
d_gene: TRBD1
j_gene: TRBJ1-3
CDR3aa: ASSQEPRLGQSLGNTIY

v_gene: TRBV5-6
abundance: NA
d_gene: NA
j_gene: TRBJ1-1
CDR3aa: ASSLVGQYKNTEAF

v_gene: TRBV9
abundance: NA
d_gene: NA
j_gene: TRBJ1-4
CDR3aa: ASSVAEGSKLF